This is a list of T cell receptor beta chains from one sample in a study of technical replicates of blood from a handful of donors. Produced via immunoSEQ multiplex PCR; TCRdb's table is partial and in-frame only. The table has approximately 64,000 clones, around 88% seen once; the top ten hold 5.1%. The sequencing sample was made of PBMCs. The receptor set was obtained from a human donor in good health. Some clones in this sample may be carry-over from other donors' samples. The CDR3 runs from the conserved cysteine through the conserved F or W. D genes are given only for firm matches. Size values are once, few and many counts, or a class for expanded clones, and some rows have none.

TRBV9	TRBJ1-6	.	.	TGTGCCAGCAGCGCAGCGGGGGACTGGAAGAATTCACCCCTCCACTTT	CASSAAGDWKNSPLHF
TRBV2	TRBJ1-6	.	.	TGTGCCAGCAGTGAAGAGGGAGCTAATTCACCCCTCCACTTT	CASSEEGANSPLHF
TRBV5-4	TRBJ2-1	TRBD1	.	TGTGCCAGCAGCCCCCCGGACAGGGGGCACAACAATGAGCAGTTCTTC	CASSPPDRGHNNEQFF
TRBV7-3	TRBJ1-2	TRBD1	.	TGTGCCAGCAGCATAGCGGGACAGGGGGTCGGTGGCTACACCTTC	CASSIAGQGVGGYTF
TRBV30	TRBJ2-7	TRBD2	.	TGTGCCTCGAGAGCGGGAGGGCCTTCCGAGCAGTACTTC	CASRAGGPSEQYF
TRBV4-2	TRBJ2-3	TRBD2	once	TGTGCCAGCAGCCAAGATCTGACTAGCGGGAGTCGGGCAGATACGCAGTATTTT	CASSQDLTSGSRADTQYF
TRBV30	TRBJ1-2	.	.	TGTGCCTGGGGACAGAACTATGGCTACACCTTC	CAWGQNYGYTF
TRBV7-9	TRBJ2-5	.	.	TGTGCCAGCAGCTCGTGGACTGCCCAAGAGACCCAGTACTTC	CASSSWTAQETQYF
TRBV5-6	TRBJ2-7	.	.	TGTGCCAGCAGCTTGGGAGGTGGGAGCTACGAGCAGTACTTC	CASSLGGGSYEQYF
TRBV18	TRBJ2-7	TRBD2	.	TGTGCCAGCTCACCCACGCGGACTAGCGGGAGTAATGGATACGAGCAGTACTTC	CASSPTRTSGSNGYEQYF
TRBV2	TRBJ1-5	TRBD1	once	TGTGCCAGCAACAGGGGAGATAGCAATCAGCCCCAGCATTTT	CASNRGDSNQPQHF
TRBV7-2	TRBJ2-3	TRBD2	.	TGTGCCAGCAGCTTACGTGGGAGGGCCAGCACAGATACGCAGTATTTT	CASSLRGRASTDTQYF
TRBV6-1	TRBJ2-3	.	.	TGTGCCAGCAGTGAAAAGGGGGAGCCCCCGGATACGCAGTATTTT	CASSEKGEPPDTQYF
TRBV11-2	TRBJ2-1	.	.	TGTGCCAGCAGCTTGGTGGGAGGATCCTACAATGAGCAGTTCTTC	CASSLVGGSYNEQFF
TRBV7-3	TRBJ1-6	.	once	TGTGCCAGCAGCTTAGACAATAATTCACCCCTCCACTTT	CASSLDNNSPLHF
TRBV6-4	TRBJ2-6	.	.	TGTGCCAGCAGTGATATCTCTGGGGCCAACGTCCTGACTTTC	CASSDISGANVLTF
TRBV16	TRBJ1-5	TRBD1	.	TGTGCCAGCAGCCAATCGGGACAGGGGGACCAGCCCCAGCATTTT	CASSQSGQGDQPQHF
TRBV5-6	TRBJ2-2	.	.	TGTGCCAGCAGCCTAATTCTAACCGGGGAGCTGTTTTTT	CASSLILTGELFF
TRBV4-1	TRBJ2-1	TRBD2	.	TGCGCCAGCAGCCAAGATTTTAGGACTAGCGGGGGGCTACGTAATGAGCAGTTCTTC	CASSQDFRTSGGLRNEQFF
TRBV5-6	TRBJ1-4	TRBD1	.	TGTGCCAGCAGCTTGGTTACGACAGGGGGTGAAAAACTGTTTTTT	CASSLVTTGGEKLFF
TRBV5-4	TRBJ2-5	TRBD1	.	TGTGCCAGCAGCTCGGACAGGGTGGGGGAGACCCAGTACTTC	CASSSDRVGETQYF
TRBV5-1	TRBJ2-1	.	.	TGCGCCAGCACCCCGGTAGGGGCTTACAATGAGCAGTTCTTC	CASTPVGAYNEQFF
TRBV5-8	TRBJ2-7	TRBD1	.	TGTGCCAGCAGCTTGGAACCGGGACAGGGGCACTCCTACGAGCAGTACTTC	CASSLEPGQGHSYEQYF
TRBV5-1	TRBJ2-7	TRBD2	.	TGCGCCAGCAGCCAATTTAGCGGGGAAGCCTACGAGCAGTACTTC	CASSQFSGEAYEQYF
TRBV29-1	TRBJ2-2	.	.	TGCAGCTCCCCTCGGGCTTTCGGGAGTATCGGGGAGCTGTTTTTT	CSSPRAFGSIGELFF
TRBV11-2	TRBJ2-3	TRBD2	.	TGTGCCAGCAGCTCCGTGGCGGGAGGTACAGATACGCAGTATTTT	CASSSVAGGTDTQYF
TRBV11-1	TRBJ2-7	TRBD2	.	TGTGCCAGCAGCCCCCGGGGGGTGTACTCCTACGAGCAGTACTTC	CASSPRGVYSYEQYF
TRBV4-2	TRBJ2-4	TRBD2	.	TGTGCCAGCAGCCAAGTGGCTAGCGGGACAAAAAACATTCAGTACTTC	CASSQVASGTKNIQYF
TRBV7-8	TRBJ1-2	.	.	TGTGCCAGCAGCCAAACGGGATTTGGTGGCTACACCTTC	CASSQTGFGGYTF
TRBV4-2	TRBJ2-3	.	.	TGTGCCAGCAGCCAAGAGAGGGGATTAGGTCGGGAGATCACCGATACGCAGTATTTT	CASSQERGLGREITDTQYF
TRBV5-1	TRBJ2-2	TRBD1	.	TGCGCCAGCTCGACAGGGCAACCGAACACCGGGGAGCTGTTTTTT	CASSTGQPNTGELFF
TRBV7-9	TRBJ2-4	TRBD2	.	TGTGCCAGCAGCAGGGGTGGGCTAGCGGGGGGGCTAGCCAAAAACATTCAGTACTTC	CASSRGGLAGGLAKNIQYF
TRBV9	TRBJ1-1	.	.	TGTGCCAGCAGCGTACAAACAGCGAACACTGAAGCTTTCTTT	CASSVQTANTEAFF
TRBV7-9	TRBJ2-7	.	.	TGTGCCAGCAGCACCCCAGGGGGGTACGAGCAGTACTTC	CASSTPGGYEQYF